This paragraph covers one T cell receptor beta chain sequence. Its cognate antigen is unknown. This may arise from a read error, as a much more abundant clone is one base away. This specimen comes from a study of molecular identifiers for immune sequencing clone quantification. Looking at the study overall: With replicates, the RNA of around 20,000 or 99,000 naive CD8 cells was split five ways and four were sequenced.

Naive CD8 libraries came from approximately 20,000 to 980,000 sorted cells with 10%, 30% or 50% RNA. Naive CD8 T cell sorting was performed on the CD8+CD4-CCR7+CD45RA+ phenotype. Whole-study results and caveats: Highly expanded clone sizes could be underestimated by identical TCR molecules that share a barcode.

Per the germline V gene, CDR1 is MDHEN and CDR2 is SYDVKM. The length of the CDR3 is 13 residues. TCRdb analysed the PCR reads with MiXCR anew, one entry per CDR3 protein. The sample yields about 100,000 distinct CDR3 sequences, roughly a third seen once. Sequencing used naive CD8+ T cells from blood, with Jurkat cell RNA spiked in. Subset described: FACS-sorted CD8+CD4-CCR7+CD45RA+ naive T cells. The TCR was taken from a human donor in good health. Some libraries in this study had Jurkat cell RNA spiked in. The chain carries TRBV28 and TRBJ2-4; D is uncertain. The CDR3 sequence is CASSFTVRNNQYF. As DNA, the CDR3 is TGTGCCAGCAGTTTCACAGTCAGAAACAATCAGTACTTC.